This TCR beta chain was obtained from a study of post-analysis software for immune sequencing data. Findings of the study overall: Five TRBV segments occurring more often in patients than controls included TRBV5-6, TRBV5-1 and TRBV20-1. People with multiple sclerosis had a significantly lower normalized Chao1 diversity than controls did.

Of note for this clonotype: Its antigen is not known.

Unique molecular identifiers featured in each of the TCR beta cDNA libraries. TCRdb fed the PCR reads into MiXCR, producing one record per CDR3 protein. Of about 430,000 distinct CDR3 sequences listed, over 30% are singletons. The CDR3 consists of 14 residues. V was cut by 3 bases and J by 0 bases, with 10 bases left in between. Germline CDR1 and CDR2: DFQATT and SNEGSKA (reference sequence). The sequence was collected from a girl aged 2 to 9 with multiple sclerosis. The chain has TRBV20-1 and TRBJ2-3; the D call may be TRBD1 or TRBD2 (5 bases each). Sequencing input: blood. CDR3 nucleotide sequence: TGCAGTGCTAGGCGAGGGGCTAGCACAGATACGCAGTATTTT. This sequence encodes CSARRGASTDTQYF.